This is a list of T cell receptor beta chains from one sample in a study of blood T cell repertoires in COVID-19. The protocol was immunoSEQ multiplex PCR, while the TCRdb copy is restricted to in-frame clones and leaves out a portion. The table records about 480,000 clones, around nine tenths of them present only once. Sequenced input: PBMCs or T cells enriched from blood (not recorded which). The receptor source for this set is a woman aged 55 to 70 who had recovered from COVID-19. Both conserved end residues are part of each CDR3. The D gene is left open where the match is weak. Clone size is shown for a subset of rows, as once, few, many or a class of expanded clone.

cdr3_length: 15; v_call: TRBV9; d_call: TRBD2; clone_size: NA; j_call: TRBJ2-1; cdr3_aa: CASSVEAGGYNEQFF; cdr3_nt: TGTGCCAGCAGCGTAGAGGCGGGGGGGTACAATGAGCAGTTCTTC
cdr3_length: 15; v_call: TRBV6-5; d_call: NA; clone_size: NA; j_call: TRBJ1-2; cdr3_aa: CASSYLLSDNYGYTF; cdr3_nt: TGTGCCAGCAGTTATTTATTATCAGATAACTATGGCTACACCTTC
cdr3_length: 20; v_call: TRBV2; d_call: NA; clone_size: NA; j_call: TRBJ1-4; cdr3_aa: CASSEGRGTPDLLTNEKLFF; cdr3_nt: TGTGCCAGCAGTGAAGGGCGGGGGACCCCGGATTTATTAACTAATGAAAAACTGTTTTTT
cdr3_length: 16; v_call: TRBV29-1; d_call: TRBD1; clone_size: once; j_call: TRBJ2-3; cdr3_aa: CSAPGGTGTFTDTQYF; cdr3_nt: TGCAGCGCCCCAGGTGGGACAGGGACCTTCACAGATACGCAGTATTTT
cdr3_length: 14; v_call: TRBV10-1; d_call: TRBD1; clone_size: NA; j_call: TRBJ2-2; cdr3_aa: CATSGQGDTGELFF; cdr3_nt: TGCGCCACCTCGGGCCAGGGGGACACCGGGGAGCTGTTTTTT
cdr3_length: 15; v_call: TRBV6-5; d_call: NA; clone_size: once; j_call: TRBJ2-3; cdr3_aa: CASNPFGPSTDTQYF; cdr3_nt: TGTGCCAGCAACCCTTTTGGCCCTAGCACAGATACGCAGTATTTT
cdr3_length: 14; v_call: TRBV4-1; d_call: TRBD1; clone_size: NA; j_call: TRBJ2-7; cdr3_aa: CASSQDRGPYEQYF; cdr3_nt: TGCGCCAGCAGCCAAGACAGGGGGCCCTACGAGCAGTACTTC
cdr3_length: 14; v_call: TRBV15; d_call: NA; clone_size: NA; j_call: TRBJ2-3; cdr3_aa: CATSRVGGADTQYF; cdr3_nt: TGTGCCACCAGCAGAGTGGGGGGAGCAGATACGCAGTATTTT
cdr3_length: 16; v_call: TRBV7-2; d_call: TRBD1; clone_size: NA; j_call: TRBJ2-4; cdr3_aa: CASSWGTGVAKNIQYF; cdr3_nt: TGTGCCAGCAGCTGGGGGACAGGGGTCGCCAAAAACATTCAGTACTTC
cdr3_length: 15; v_call: TRBV5-6; d_call: TRBD1; clone_size: once; j_call: TRBJ1-5; cdr3_aa: CASSNQGAGNQPQHF; cdr3_nt: TGTGCCAGCAGCAATCAGGGGGCTGGGAATCAGCCCCAGCATTTT
cdr3_length: 15; v_call: TRBV2; d_call: TRBD2; clone_size: once; j_call: TRBJ2-3; cdr3_aa: CASRALAGASGTQYF; cdr3_nt: TGTGCCAGCAGAGCCCTAGCGGGGGCCTCGGGTACGCAGTATTTT
cdr3_length: 13; v_call: TRBV18; d_call: NA; clone_size: NA; j_call: TRBJ1-1; cdr3_aa: CASSPAGNTEAFF; cdr3_nt: TGTGCCAGCTCACCAGCGGGTAACACTGAAGCTTTCTTT
cdr3_length: 17; v_call: TRBV11-2; d_call: NA; clone_size: NA; j_call: TRBJ1-6; cdr3_aa: CASSPPTGGSVNSPLHF; cdr3_nt: TGTGCCAGCAGTCCGCCAACCGGGGGGTCGGTAAATTCACCCCTCCACTTT
cdr3_length: 14; v_call: TRBV28; d_call: NA; clone_size: NA; j_call: TRBJ2-1; cdr3_aa: CASSPRRGYNEQFF; cdr3_nt: TGTGCCAGCAGTCCGCGTCGGGGGTACAATGAGCAGTTCTTC
cdr3_length: 14; v_call: TRBV19; d_call: NA; clone_size: NA; j_call: TRBJ1-5; cdr3_aa: CASSIREGNQPQHF; cdr3_nt: TGTGCCAGTAGTATCCGGGAGGGAAATCAGCCCCAGCATTTT
cdr3_length: 16; v_call: TRBV7-8; d_call: TRBD1; clone_size: NA; j_call: TRBJ1-4; cdr3_aa: CASRRPGQGFNEKLFF; cdr3_nt: TGTGCCAGCAGACGCCCGGGACAGGGGTTTAATGAAAAACTGTTTTTT
cdr3_length: 13; v_call: TRBV18; d_call: NA; clone_size: NA; j_call: TRBJ2-4; cdr3_aa: CASSTDSKNIQYF; cdr3_nt: TGTGCCAGCTCAACCGACAGCAAAAACATTCAGTACTTC
cdr3_length: 15; v_call: TRBV6-4; d_call: TRBD1; clone_size: NA; j_call: TRBJ1-1; cdr3_aa: CASRVQGALDTEAFF; cdr3_nt: TGTGCCAGCAGAGTCCAGGGGGCTTTGGACACTGAAGCTTTCTTT
cdr3_length: 15; v_call: TRBV5-1; d_call: NA; clone_size: NA; j_call: TRBJ1-6; cdr3_aa: CASSLAGEGDSPLHF; cdr3_nt: TGCGCCAGCAGCTTGGCGGGGGAGGGAGATTCACCCCTCCACTTT
cdr3_length: 15; v_call: TRBV9; d_call: TRBD2; clone_size: NA; j_call: TRBJ2-1; cdr3_aa: CASSGLAGGRDEQFF; cdr3_nt: TGTGCCAGCAGCGGACTAGCGGGGGGGCGCGATGAGCAGTTCTTC
cdr3_length: 14; v_call: TRBV5-1; d_call: TRBD1; clone_size: NA; j_call: TRBJ2-3; cdr3_aa: CASRDRGLRDTQYF; cdr3_nt: TGCGCCAGCAGGGACAGGGGGTTGCGGGATACGCAGTATTTT
cdr3_length: 13; v_call: TRBV5-1; d_call: NA; clone_size: NA; j_call: TRBJ1-1; cdr3_aa: CASSIQTAGEAFF; cdr3_nt: TGCGCCAGCAGCATCCAGACGGCCGGGGAAGCTTTCTTT
cdr3_length: 12; v_call: TRBV5-8; d_call: NA; clone_size: NA; j_call: TRBJ1-5; cdr3_aa: CASSLFNQPQHF; cdr3_nt: TGTGCCAGCAGCCTGTTTAATCAGCCCCAGCATTTT
cdr3_length: 16; v_call: TRBV7-9; d_call: TRBD1; clone_size: NA; j_call: TRBJ2-7; cdr3_aa: CASSLERTGPTYEQYF; cdr3_nt: TGTGCCAGCAGCTTAGAGCGGACAGGACCTACCTACGAGCAGTACTTC
cdr3_length: 14; v_call: TRBV28; d_call: TRBD1; clone_size: NA; j_call: TRBJ1-2; cdr3_aa: CASTTGTGNYGYTF; cdr3_nt: TGTGCCAGCACCACCGGGACAGGGAACTATGGCTACACCTTC
cdr3_length: 14; v_call: TRBV6-5; d_call: TRBD1; clone_size: NA; j_call: TRBJ1-1; cdr3_aa: CASRTGRVATEAFF; cdr3_nt: TGTGCCAGCCGGACAGGGAGGGTCGCCACTGAAGCTTTCTTT
cdr3_length: 14; v_call: TRBV5-1; d_call: NA; clone_size: NA; j_call: TRBJ1-2; cdr3_aa: CASSLDSGTEGYTF; cdr3_nt: TGCGCCAGCAGCTTGGACAGCGGTACGGAAGGCTACACCTTC
cdr3_length: 14; v_call: TRBV3-1/TRBV3-2; d_call: NA; clone_size: once; j_call: TRBJ1-2; cdr3_aa: CASSQGPFNYGYTF; cdr3_nt: TGTGCCAGCAGCCAAGGGCCATTTAACTATGGCTACACCTTC
cdr3_length: 16; v_call: TRBV2; d_call: TRBD1; clone_size: few; j_call: TRBJ1-5; cdr3_aa: CASSEAATGGSQPQHF; cdr3_nt: TGTGCCAGCAGTGAAGCGGCGACAGGGGGTAGTCAGCCCCAGCATTTT
cdr3_length: 14; v_call: TRBV30; d_call: NA; clone_size: NA; j_call: TRBJ2-1; cdr3_aa: CAWSVRGSYNEQFF; cdr3_nt: TGTGCCTGGAGTGTGCGGGGCTCCTACAATGAGCAGTTCTTC
cdr3_length: 16; v_call: TRBV5-1; d_call: TRBD2; clone_size: NA; j_call: TRBJ2-7; cdr3_aa: CASSPDGTSGGYEQYF; cdr3_nt: TGCGCCAGCAGCCCCGATGGGACTAGCGGGGGTTACGAGCAGTACTTC
cdr3_length: 11; v_call: TRBV29-1; d_call: NA; clone_size: NA; j_call: TRBJ1-2; cdr3_aa: CSVEGQDGYTF; cdr3_nt: TGCAGCGTTGAAGGGCAGGATGGCTACACCTTC
cdr3_length: 13; v_call: TRBV29-1; d_call: TRBD1; clone_size: NA; j_call: TRBJ1-5; cdr3_aa: CSVGQGGNQPQHF; cdr3_nt: TGCAGCGTTGGACAGGGAGGCAATCAGCCCCAGCATTTT
cdr3_length: 15; v_call: TRBV6-6; d_call: TRBD1; clone_size: NA; j_call: TRBJ1-2; cdr3_aa: CASTNSGGAGGGYTF; cdr3_nt: TGTGCCAGCACGAATTCAGGGGGCGCGGGTGGTGGCTACACCTTC
cdr3_length: 16; v_call: TRBV23-1; d_call: TRBD1; clone_size: NA; j_call: TRBJ1-2; cdr3_aa: CASSQGGGPANYGYTF; cdr3_nt: TGCGCCAGCAGTCAAGGAGGGGGCCCCGCTAACTATGGCTACACCTTC
cdr3_length: 11; v_call: TRBV20-1; d_call: NA; clone_size: NA; j_call: TRBJ1-2; cdr3_aa: CSATVDYGYTF; cdr3_nt: TGCAGTGCTACAGTGGACTATGGCTACACCTTC
cdr3_length: 16; v_call: TRBV18; d_call: TRBD1; clone_size: NA; j_call: TRBJ2-2; cdr3_aa: CASSPSGTGNTGELFF; cdr3_nt: TGTGCCAGCTCACCCTCCGGGACAGGGAACACCGGGGAGCTGTTTTTT
cdr3_length: 17; v_call: TRBV24-1; d_call: TRBD2; clone_size: NA; j_call: TRBJ2-5; cdr3_aa: CATSDNTSGGPPETQYF; cdr3_nt: TGTGCCACCAGTGATAACACTAGCGGGGGCCCCCCAGAGACCCAGTACTTC
cdr3_length: 12; v_call: TRBV5-1; d_call: NA; clone_size: NA; j_call: TRBJ1-1; cdr3_aa: CASSLVGDKAFF; cdr3_nt: TGCGCCAGCAGCTTGGTCGGCGACAAAGCTTTCTTT
cdr3_length: 13; v_call: TRBV2; d_call: TRBD1; clone_size: NA; j_call: TRBJ2-1; cdr3_aa: CASRRSTGDEQFF; cdr3_nt: TGTGCCAGCAGAAGATCGACAGGGGATGAGCAGTTCTTC
cdr3_length: 17; v_call: TRBV30; d_call: NA; clone_size: NA; j_call: TRBJ1-6; cdr3_aa: CAWSAHRVGTYNSPLHF; cdr3_nt: TGTGCCTGGAGCGCTCACAGGGTGGGGACCTATAATTCACCCCTCCACTTT
cdr3_length: 16; v_call: TRBV5-1; d_call: TRBD2; clone_size: NA; j_call: TRBJ2-1; cdr3_aa: CASSLVAGGRNNEQFF; cdr3_nt: TGCGCCAGCAGCCTTGTAGCGGGGGGCAGGAACAATGAGCAGTTCTTC
cdr3_length: 14; v_call: TRBV6-5; d_call: NA; clone_size: NA; j_call: TRBJ2-1; cdr3_aa: CASRSTTGINEQFF; cdr3_nt: TGTGCCAGCAGGTCCACTACAGGGATCAATGAGCAGTTCTTC
cdr3_length: 11; v_call: TRBV9; d_call: NA; clone_size: NA; j_call: TRBJ1-1; cdr3_aa: CASSPQTEAFF; cdr3_nt: TGTGCCAGCAGCCCGCAGACTGAAGCTTTCTTT
cdr3_length: 15; v_call: TRBV6-1; d_call: TRBD1; clone_size: NA; j_call: TRBJ1-1; cdr3_aa: CASSEEGGRWTEAFF; cdr3_nt: TGTGCCAGCAGTGAAGAAGGGGGCAGGTGGACTGAAGCTTTCTTT
cdr3_length: 15; v_call: TRBV5-1; d_call: NA; clone_size: NA; j_call: TRBJ1-1; cdr3_aa: CASSHVQGKHTEAFF; cdr3_nt: TGCGCCAGCAGCCACGTACAGGGTAAGCACACTGAAGCTTTCTTT
cdr3_length: 15; v_call: TRBV30; d_call: NA; clone_size: NA; j_call: TRBJ2-5; cdr3_aa: CAWSVPSGAGETQYF; cdr3_nt: TGTGCCTGGAGTGTACCCTCGGGAGCAGGAGAGACCCAGTACTTC
cdr3_length: 17; v_call: TRBV7-9; d_call: NA; clone_size: once; j_call: TRBJ2-7; cdr3_aa: CASSREIRQAAPYEQYF; cdr3_nt: TGTGCCAGCAGCAGAGAAATCCGACAGGCCGCTCCCTACGAGCAGTACTTC
cdr3_length: 14; v_call: TRBV5-1; d_call: TRBD1; clone_size: NA; j_call: TRBJ2-5; cdr3_aa: CASSPRQGRETQYF; cdr3_nt: TGCGCCAGCAGCCCCAGACAGGGGCGGGAGACCCAGTACTTC
cdr3_length: 17; v_call: TRBV24-1; d_call: NA; clone_size: NA; j_call: TRBJ1-6; cdr3_aa: CATSELPVHRENSPLHF; cdr3_nt: TGTGCCACCAGTGAGCTTCCTGTTCACAGGGAGAATTCACCCCTCCACTTT
cdr3_length: 14; v_call: TRBV7-8; d_call: NA; clone_size: NA; j_call: TRBJ2-5; cdr3_aa: CASSPSTPGETQYF; cdr3_nt: TGTGCCAGCAGCCCAAGCACGCCTGGAGAGACCCAGTACTTC
cdr3_length: 15; v_call: TRBV7-8; d_call: NA; clone_size: NA; j_call: TRBJ1-1; cdr3_aa: CASSPHGQLNTEAFF; cdr3_nt: TGTGCCAGCAGCCCACACGGACAGTTGAACACTGAAGCTTTCTTT
cdr3_length: 14; v_call: TRBV10-3; d_call: TRBD1; clone_size: NA; j_call: TRBJ1-1; cdr3_aa: CAISESVTGGKAFF; cdr3_nt: TGTGCCATCAGTGAGTCGGTGACAGGGGGAAAAGCTTTCTTT